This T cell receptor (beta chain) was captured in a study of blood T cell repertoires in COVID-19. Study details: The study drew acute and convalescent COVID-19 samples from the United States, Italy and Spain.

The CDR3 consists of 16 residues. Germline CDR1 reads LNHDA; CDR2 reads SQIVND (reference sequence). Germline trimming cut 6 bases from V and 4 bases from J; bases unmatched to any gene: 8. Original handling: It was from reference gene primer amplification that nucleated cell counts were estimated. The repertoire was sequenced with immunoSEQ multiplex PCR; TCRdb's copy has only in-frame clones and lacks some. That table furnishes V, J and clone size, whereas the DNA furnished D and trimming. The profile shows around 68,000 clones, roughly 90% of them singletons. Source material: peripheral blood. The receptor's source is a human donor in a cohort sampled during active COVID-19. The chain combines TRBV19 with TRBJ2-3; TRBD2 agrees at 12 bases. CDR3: CASRASGRVRADTQYF. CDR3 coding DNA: TGTGCCAGTAGGGCTAGCGGGAGGGTCCGGGCAGATACGCAGTATTTT.